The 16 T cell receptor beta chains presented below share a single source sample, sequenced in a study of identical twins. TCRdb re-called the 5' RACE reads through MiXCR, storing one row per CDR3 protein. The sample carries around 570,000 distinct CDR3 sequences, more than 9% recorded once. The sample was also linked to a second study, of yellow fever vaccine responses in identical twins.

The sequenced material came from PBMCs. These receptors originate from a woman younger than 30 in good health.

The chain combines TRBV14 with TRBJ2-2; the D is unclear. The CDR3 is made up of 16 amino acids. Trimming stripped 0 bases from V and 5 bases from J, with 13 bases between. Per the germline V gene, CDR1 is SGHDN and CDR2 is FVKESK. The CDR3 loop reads CASSQDYGVGTGELFF. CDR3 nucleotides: TGTGCCAGCAGCCAAGATTATGGGGTCGGAACCGGGGAGCTGTTTTTT. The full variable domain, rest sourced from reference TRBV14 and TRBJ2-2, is EAGVTQFPSHSVIEKGQTVTLRCDPISGHDNLYWYRRVMGKEIKFLLHFVKESKQDESGMPNNRFLAERTGGTYSTLKVQPAELEDSGVYFCASSQDYGVGTGELFFGEGSRLTVL.

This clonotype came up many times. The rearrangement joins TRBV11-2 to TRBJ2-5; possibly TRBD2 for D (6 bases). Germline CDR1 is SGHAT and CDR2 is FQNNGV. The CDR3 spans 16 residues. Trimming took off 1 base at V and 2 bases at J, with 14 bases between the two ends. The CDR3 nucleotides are TGTGCCAGCAGCTTAGGGGGCCGGAGGGAACAAGAGACCCAGTACTTC. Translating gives CASSLGGRREQETQYF.

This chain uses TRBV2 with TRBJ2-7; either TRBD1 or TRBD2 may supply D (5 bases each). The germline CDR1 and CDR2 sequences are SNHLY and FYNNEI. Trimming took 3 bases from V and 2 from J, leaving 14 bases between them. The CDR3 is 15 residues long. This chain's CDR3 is CASSEFRGLTYEQYF. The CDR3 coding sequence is TGTGCCAGCAGTGAGTTCCGGGGCCTAACCTACGAGCAGTACTTC.

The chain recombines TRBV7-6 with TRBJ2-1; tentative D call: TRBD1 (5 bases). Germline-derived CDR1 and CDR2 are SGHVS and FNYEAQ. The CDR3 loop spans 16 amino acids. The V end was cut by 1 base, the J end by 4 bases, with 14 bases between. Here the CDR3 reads CASSLDQTGRYNEQFF. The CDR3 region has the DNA TGTGCCAGCAGCTTAGATCAAACAGGCAGATACAATGAGCAGTTCTTC.

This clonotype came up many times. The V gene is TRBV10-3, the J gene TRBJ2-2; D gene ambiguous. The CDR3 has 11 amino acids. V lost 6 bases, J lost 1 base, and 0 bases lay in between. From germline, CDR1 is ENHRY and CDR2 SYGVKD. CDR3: CAIRNTGELFF. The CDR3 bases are TGTGCCATCAGGAACACCGGGGAGCTGTTTTTT.

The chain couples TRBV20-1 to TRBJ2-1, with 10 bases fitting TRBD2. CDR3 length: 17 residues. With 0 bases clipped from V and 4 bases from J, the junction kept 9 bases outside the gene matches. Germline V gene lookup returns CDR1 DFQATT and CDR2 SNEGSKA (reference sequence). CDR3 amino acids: CSARDGTSDSRYNEQFF. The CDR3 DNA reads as TGCAGTGCTAGAGATGGGACTAGCGATTCGAGATACAATGAGCAGTTCTTC.

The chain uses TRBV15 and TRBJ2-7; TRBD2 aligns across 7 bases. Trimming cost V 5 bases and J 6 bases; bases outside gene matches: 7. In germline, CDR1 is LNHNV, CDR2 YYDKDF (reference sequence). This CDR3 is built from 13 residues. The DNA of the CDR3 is TGTGCCACCAGCGAAACGGGAGGAGGCGAGCAGTACTTC. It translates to CATSETGGGEQYF.

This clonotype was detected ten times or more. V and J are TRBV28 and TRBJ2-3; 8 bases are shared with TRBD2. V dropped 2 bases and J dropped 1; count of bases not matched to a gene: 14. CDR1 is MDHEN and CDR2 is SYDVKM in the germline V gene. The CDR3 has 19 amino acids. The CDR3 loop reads CASSLRASGFFPGTDTQYF. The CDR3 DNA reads TGTGCCAGCAGTTTAAGGGCTAGCGGGTTTTTCCCCGGCACAGATACGCAGTATTTT.

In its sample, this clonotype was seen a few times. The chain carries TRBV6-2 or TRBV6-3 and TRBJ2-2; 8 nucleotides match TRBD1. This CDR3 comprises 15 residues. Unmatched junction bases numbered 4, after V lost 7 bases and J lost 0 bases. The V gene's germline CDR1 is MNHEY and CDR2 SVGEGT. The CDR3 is CASNPTGANTGELFF. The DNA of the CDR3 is TGTGCCAGCAACCCGACAGGGGCGAACACCGGGGAGCTGTTTTTT.

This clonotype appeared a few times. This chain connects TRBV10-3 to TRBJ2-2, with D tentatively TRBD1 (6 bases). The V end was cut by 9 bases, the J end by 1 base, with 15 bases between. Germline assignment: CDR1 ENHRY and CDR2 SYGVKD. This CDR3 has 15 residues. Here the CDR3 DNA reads TGTGCCATGGCACGAGACAGGTTGAACACCGGGGAGCTGTTTTTT. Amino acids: CAMARDRLNTGELFF.

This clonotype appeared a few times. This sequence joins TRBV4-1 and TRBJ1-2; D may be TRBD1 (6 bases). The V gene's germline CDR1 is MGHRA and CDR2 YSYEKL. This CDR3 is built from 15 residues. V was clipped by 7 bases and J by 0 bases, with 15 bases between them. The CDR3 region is CASTKGQPTNYGYTF. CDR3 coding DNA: TGCGCCAGCACAAAAGGACAGCCAACTAACTATGGCTACACCTTC.

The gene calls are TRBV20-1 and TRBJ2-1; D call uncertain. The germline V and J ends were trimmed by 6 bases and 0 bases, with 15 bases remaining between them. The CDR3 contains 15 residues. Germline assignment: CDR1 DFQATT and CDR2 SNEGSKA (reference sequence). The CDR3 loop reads CSAKMRWDSYNEQFF. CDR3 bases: TGCAGTGCGAAGATGCGGTGGGACTCCTACAATGAGCAGTTCTTC.

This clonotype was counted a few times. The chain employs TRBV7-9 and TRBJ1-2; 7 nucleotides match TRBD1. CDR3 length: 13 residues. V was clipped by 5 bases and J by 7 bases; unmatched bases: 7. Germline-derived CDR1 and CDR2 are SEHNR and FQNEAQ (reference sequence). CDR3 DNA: TGTGCCAGCAGCCCTCAGGGGGGGTTTGGCTACACCTTC. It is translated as CASSPQGGFGYTF.

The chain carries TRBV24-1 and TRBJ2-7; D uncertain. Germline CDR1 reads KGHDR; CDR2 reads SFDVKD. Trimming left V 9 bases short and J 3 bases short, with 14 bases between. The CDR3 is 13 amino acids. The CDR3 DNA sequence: TGTGCCACCTACCTGACGAAGTACTACGAGCAGTACTTC. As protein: CATYLTKYYEQYF.

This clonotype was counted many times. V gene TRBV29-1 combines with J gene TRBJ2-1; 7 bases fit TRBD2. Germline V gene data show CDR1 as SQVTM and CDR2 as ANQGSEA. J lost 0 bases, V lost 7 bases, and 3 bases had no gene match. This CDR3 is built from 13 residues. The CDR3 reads CSGGGDSYNEQFF. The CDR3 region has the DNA TGCAGCGGGGGGGGGGACTCCTACAATGAGCAGTTCTTC.

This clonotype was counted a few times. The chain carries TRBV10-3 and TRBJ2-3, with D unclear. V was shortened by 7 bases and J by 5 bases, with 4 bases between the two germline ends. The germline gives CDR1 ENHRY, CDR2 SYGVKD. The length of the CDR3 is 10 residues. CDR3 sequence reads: CAIKGDTQYF. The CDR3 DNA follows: TGTGCCATCAAAGGAGATACGCAGTATTTT.